Listed below are T cell receptor beta chains from one sample, sequenced in a study of CD8+CD57+ T cells in acquired aplastic anemia. Via MiXCR, TCRdb re-called the reads, giving one row per CDR3 protein. The sample holds 15,000 to 20,000 distinct CDR3 sequences, approximately 40% seen once. Material for sequencing was CD8+CD57+ T cells sorted from PBMCs. These receptors were collected from a human donor with aplastic anemia. CDR3s include the opening cysteine and the closing phenylalanine or tryptophan. A D gene is named only where the DNA matches it firmly. Only part of the rows carry a size: once, few, many, or a class if the clone is expanded.

J	V	size	D	CDR3
TRBJ2-1	TRBV18	-	TRBD2	CASSTAGTRPTSSYNEQFF
TRBJ1-1	TRBV5-5	-	-	CASSPRERAEAFF
TRBJ1-5	TRBV20-1	few	TRBD1	CSARDLSGGRNQPQHF
TRBJ1-2	TRBV4-2	-	-	CASSQEGIGQNYGYTF
TRBJ2-3	TRBV9	-	-	CASSVEGNTDTQYF
TRBJ1-2	TRBV24-1	many	TRBD1	CATSSTGTGYGYTF
TRBJ1-6	TRBV20-1	-	TRBD1	CSARGRGTGHSPLHF
TRBJ2-1	TRBV10-3	once	-	CAIREGGSHNGQFF
TRBJ1-4	TRBV4-1	few	TRBD1	CASSNRQGSWMGGTDEKLFF
TRBJ2-3	TRBV11-2	-	TRBD2	CASSGWLAGAEGTDTQYF
TRBJ2-7	TRBV5-6	many	TRBD1	CASSGWDREVYEQYF
TRBJ2-3	TRBV7-3	-	-	CASSLRLGGGTDTQYF
TRBJ2-3	TRBV9	-	-	CASSVSWAGDFSNADTQYF
TRBJ1-5	TRBV24-1	-	-	CATSDSGSLNQPQHF
TRBJ2-1	TRBV12-3/TRBV12-4	-	-	CASRMNVDNEQFF
TRBJ2-1	TRBV5-1	-	-	CASSELRGSSYNEQFF
TRBJ2-3	TRBV4-1	-	TRBD1	CASSHRQGSDTQYF
TRBJ2-3	TRBV7-2	few	-	CASSQSTDTQYF
TRBJ1-2	TRBV29-1	few	TRBD1	CSVGGQDYGYTF
TRBJ2-5	TRBV20-1	-	-	CSAGETQYF
TRBJ1-1	TRBV19	-	TRBD1	CASSWTGPVGTEAFF
TRBJ2-5	TRBV6-1	-	-	CASSVLVGDQETQYF
TRBJ2-7	TRBV25-1	-	-	CASSESGGSSYEQYF